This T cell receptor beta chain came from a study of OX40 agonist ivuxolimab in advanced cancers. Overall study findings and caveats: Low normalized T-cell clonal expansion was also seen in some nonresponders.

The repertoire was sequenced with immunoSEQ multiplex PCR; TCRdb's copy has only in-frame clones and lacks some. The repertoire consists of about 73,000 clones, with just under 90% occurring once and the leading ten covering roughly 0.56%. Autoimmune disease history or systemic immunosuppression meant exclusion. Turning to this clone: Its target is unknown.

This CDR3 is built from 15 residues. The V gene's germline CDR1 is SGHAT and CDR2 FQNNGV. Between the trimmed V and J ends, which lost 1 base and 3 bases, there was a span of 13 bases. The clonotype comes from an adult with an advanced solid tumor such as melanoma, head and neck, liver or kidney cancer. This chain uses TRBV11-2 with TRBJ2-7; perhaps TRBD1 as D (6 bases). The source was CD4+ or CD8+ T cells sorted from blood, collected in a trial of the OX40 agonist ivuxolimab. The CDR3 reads CASSLVAGQHYEQYF. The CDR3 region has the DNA TGTGCCAGCAGCTTAGTCGCAGGACAGCACTACGAGCAGTACTTC.